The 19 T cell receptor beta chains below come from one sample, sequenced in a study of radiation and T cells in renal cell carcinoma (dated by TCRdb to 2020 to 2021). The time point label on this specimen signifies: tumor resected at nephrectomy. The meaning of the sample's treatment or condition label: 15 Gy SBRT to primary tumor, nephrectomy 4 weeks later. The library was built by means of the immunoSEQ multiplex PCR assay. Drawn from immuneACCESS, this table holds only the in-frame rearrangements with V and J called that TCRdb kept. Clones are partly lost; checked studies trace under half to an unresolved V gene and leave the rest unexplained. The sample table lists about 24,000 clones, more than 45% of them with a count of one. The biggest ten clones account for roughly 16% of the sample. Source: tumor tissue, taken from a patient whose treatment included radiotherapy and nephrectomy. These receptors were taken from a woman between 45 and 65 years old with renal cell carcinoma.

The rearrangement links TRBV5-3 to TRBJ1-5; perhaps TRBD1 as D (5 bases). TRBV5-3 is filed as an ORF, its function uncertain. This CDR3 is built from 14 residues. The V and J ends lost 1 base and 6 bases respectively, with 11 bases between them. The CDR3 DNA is TGTGCCAGAAGCTTGTGGGGGACGGGTCAGCCCCAGCATTTT. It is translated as CARSLWGTGQPQHF.

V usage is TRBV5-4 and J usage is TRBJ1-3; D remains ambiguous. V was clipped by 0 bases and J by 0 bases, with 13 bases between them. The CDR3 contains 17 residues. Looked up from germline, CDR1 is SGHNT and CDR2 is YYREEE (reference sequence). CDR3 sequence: CASSLDPSPNSGNTIYF. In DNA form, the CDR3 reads TGTGCCAGCAGCTTGGATCCCAGTCCTAACTCTGGAAACACCATATATTTT.

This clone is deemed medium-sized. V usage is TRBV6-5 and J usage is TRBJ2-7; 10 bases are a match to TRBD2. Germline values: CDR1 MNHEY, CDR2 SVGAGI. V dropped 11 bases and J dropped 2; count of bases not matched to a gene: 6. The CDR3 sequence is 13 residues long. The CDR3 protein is CAASGGATYEQYF. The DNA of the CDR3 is TGTGCCGCAAGCGGGGGGGCGACCTACGAGCAGTACTTC.

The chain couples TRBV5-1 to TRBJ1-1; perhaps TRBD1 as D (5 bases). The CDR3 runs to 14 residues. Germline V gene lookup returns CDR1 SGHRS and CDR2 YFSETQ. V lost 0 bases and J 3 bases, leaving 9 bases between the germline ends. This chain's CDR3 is CASSLVRGDTEAFF. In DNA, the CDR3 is TGCGCCAGCAGCTTGGTGCGAGGGGACACTGAAGCTTTCTTT.

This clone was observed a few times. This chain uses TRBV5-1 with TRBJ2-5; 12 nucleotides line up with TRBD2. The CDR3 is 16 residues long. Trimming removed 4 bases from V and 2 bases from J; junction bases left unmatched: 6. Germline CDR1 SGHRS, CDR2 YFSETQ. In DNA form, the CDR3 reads TGCGCCAGCAGCCTTCTAGCGGGGGGGACTCAAGAGACCCAGTACTTC. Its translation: CASSLLAGGTQETQYF.

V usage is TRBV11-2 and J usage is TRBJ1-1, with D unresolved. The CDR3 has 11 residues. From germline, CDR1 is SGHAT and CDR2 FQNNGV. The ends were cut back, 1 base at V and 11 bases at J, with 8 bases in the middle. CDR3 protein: CASSLGFVAFF. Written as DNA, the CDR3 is TGTGCCAGCAGCTTAGGCTTTGTGGCTTTCTTT.

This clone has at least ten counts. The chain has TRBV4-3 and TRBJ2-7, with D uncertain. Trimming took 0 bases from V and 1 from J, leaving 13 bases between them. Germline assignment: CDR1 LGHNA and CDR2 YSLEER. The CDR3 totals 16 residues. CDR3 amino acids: CASSQDRGGPSYEQYF. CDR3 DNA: TGCGCCAGCAGCCAAGATCGTGGTGGCCCTTCCTACGAGCAGTACTTC.

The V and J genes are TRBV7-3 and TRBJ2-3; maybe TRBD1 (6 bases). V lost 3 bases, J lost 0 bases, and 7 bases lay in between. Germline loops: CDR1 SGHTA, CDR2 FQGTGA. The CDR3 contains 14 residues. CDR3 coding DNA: TGTGCCAGCAGCTTGGGACACAGCACAGATACGCAGTATTTT. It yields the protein CASSLGHSTDTQYF.

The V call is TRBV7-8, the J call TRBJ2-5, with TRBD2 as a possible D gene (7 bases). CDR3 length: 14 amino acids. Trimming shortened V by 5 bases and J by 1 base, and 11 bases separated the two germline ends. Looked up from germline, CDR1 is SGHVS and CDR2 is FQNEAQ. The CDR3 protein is CASSEGGRQETQYF. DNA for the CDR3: TGTGCCAGCAGCGAGGGGGGGCGCCAAGAGACCCAGTACTTC.

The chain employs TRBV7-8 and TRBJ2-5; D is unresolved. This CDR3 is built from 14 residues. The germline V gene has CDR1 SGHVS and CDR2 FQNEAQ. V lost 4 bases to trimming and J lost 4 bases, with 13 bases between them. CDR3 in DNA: TGTGCCAGCAGCTCCCTGGTGGGGTCAGAGACCCAGTACTTC. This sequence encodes CASSSLVGSETQYF.

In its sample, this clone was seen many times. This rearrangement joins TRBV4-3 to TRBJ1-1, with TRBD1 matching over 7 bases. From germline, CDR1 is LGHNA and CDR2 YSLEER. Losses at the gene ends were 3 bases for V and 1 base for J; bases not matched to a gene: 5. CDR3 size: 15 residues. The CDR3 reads CASSQDRKPNTEAFF. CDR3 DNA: TGCGCCAGCAGCCAGGACAGGAAACCGAACACTGAAGCTTTCTTT.

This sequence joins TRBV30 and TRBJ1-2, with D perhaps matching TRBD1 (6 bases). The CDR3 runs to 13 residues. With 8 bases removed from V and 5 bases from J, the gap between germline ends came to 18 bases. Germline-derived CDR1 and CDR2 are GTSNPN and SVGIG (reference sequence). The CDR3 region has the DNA TGTGCCCGCCGGGGAGGGGGGATTTATGGCTACACCTTC. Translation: CARRGGGIYGYTF.

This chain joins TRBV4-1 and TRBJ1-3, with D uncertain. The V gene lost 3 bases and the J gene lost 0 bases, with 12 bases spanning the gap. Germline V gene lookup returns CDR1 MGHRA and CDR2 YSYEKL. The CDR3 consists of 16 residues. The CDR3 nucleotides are TGCGCCAGCAGCCAGGCCGAACAGCGCTCTGGAAACACCATATATTTT. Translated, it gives CASSQAEQRSGNTIYF.

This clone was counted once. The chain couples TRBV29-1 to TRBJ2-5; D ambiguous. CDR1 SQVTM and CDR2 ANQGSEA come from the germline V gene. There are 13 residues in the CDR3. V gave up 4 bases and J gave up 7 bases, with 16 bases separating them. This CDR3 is CSVVRASSGTQYF. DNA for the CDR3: TGCAGCGTTGTACGGGCCTCCTCGGGGACCCAGTACTTC.

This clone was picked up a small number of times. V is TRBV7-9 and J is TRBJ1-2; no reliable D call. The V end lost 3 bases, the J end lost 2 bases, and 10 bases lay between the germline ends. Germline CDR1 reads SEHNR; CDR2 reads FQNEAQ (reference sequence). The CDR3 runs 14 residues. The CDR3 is CASSFLGKNYGYTF. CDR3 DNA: TGTGCCAGCAGCTTTCTCGGCAAGAACTATGGCTACACCTTC.

The CDR3 region has the DNA TGTGCCAGCGCTCGGGGCTCAAATCAGCCCCAGCATTTT. Its translation is CASARGSNQPQHF. The chain carries TRBV6-5 and TRBJ1-5; weak D call: TRBD1 (5 bases). CDR1 is MNHEY and CDR2 is SVGAGI in the germline V gene. Trimming stripped 8 bases from V and 4 bases from J, with 12 bases between. This CDR3 is 13 amino acids long.

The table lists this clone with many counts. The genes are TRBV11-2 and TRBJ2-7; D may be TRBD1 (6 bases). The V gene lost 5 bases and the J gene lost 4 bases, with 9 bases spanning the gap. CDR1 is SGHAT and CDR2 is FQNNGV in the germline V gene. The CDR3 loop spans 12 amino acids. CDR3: CASSEQGYEQYF. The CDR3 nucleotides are TGTGCCAGCAGCGAACAGGGTTACGAGCAGTACTTC.

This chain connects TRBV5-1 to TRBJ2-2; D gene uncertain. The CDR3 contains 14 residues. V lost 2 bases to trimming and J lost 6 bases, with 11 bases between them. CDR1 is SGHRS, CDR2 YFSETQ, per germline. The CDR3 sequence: CASSFETNSGELFF. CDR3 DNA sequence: TGCGCCAGCAGCTTTGAGACCAACTCCGGGGAGCTGTTTTTT.

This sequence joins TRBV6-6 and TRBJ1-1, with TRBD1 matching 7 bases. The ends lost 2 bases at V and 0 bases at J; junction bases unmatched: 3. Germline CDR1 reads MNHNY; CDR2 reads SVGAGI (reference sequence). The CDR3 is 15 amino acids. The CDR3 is CASSYQGQMNTEAFF. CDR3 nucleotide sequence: TGTGCCAGCAGTTACCAGGGACAGATGAACACTGAAGCTTTCTTT.